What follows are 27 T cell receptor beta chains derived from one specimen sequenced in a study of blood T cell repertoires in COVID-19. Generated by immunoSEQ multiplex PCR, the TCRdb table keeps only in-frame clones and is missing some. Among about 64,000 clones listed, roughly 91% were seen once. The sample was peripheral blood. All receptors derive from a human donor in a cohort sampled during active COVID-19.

The CDR3 DNA reads as TGTGCCAGCAACACTGTAGGTGGGCCCTACGAGCAGTACTTC. Translated, it gives CASNTVGGPYEQYF. The rearrangement uses TRBV28 and TRBJ2-7; D ambiguous. V was shortened by 7 bases and J by 2 bases, with 15 bases between the two germline ends. This CDR3 region has 14 residues. Germline CDR1 is MDHEN and CDR2 is SYDVKM.

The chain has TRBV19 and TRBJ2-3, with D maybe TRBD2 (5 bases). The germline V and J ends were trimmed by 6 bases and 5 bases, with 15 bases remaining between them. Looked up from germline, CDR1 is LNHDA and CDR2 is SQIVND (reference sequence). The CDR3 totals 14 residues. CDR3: CASRSGLRGDTQYF. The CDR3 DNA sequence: TGTGCCAGTAGATCCGGGCTCCGGGGAGATACGCAGTATTTT.

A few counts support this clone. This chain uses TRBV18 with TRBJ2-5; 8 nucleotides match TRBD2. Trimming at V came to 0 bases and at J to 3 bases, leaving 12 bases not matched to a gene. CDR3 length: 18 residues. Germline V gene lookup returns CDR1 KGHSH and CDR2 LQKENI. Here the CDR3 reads CASSPPLAGLRGEETQYF. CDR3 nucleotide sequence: TGTGCCAGCTCACCACCGCTAGCGGGCTTGAGGGGGGAAGAGACCCAGTACTTC.

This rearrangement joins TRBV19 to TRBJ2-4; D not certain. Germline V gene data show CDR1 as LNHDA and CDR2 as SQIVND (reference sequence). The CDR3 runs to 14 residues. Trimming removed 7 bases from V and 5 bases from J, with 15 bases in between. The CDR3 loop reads CASTVKVSQNIQYF. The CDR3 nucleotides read TGTGCCAGTACAGTAAAGGTTAGCCAAAACATTCAGTACTTC.

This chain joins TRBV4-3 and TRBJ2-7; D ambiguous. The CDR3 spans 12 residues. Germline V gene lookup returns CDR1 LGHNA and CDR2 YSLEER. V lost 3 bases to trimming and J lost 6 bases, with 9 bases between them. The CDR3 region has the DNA TGCGCCAGCAGCCACCGAGTTGGCGAGCAGTACTTC. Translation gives CASSHRVGEQYF.

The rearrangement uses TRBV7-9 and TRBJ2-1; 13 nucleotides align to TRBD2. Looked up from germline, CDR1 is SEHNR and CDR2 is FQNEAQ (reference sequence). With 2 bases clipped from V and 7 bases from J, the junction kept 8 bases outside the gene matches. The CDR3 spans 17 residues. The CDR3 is CASSLLRGTSGANEQFF. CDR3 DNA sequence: TGTGCCAGCAGCTTATTGAGGGGGACTAGCGGGGCAAATGAGCAGTTCTTC.

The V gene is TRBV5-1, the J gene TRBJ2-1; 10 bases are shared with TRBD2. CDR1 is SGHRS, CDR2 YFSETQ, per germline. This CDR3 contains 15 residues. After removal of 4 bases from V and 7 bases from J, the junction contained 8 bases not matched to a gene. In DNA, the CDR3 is TGCGCCAGCAGCATCTCGCCGGGACTAGCGAATGAGCAGTTCTTC. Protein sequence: CASSISPGLANEQFF.

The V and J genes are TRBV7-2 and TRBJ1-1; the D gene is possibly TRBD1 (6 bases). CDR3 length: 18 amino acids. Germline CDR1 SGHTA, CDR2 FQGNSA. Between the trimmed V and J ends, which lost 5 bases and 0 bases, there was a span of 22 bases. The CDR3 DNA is TGTGCCAGCAGCGCAGGGGTGAGGACACGGAACCTGAACACTGAAGCTTTCTTT. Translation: CASSAGVRTRNLNTEAFF.

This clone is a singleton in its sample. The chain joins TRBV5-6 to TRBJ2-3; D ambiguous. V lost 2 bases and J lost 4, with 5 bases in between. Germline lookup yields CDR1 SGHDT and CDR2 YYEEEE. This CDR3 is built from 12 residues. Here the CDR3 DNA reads TGTGCCAGCAGCTTTTCCGCAGATACGCAGTATTTT. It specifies CASSFSADTQYF.

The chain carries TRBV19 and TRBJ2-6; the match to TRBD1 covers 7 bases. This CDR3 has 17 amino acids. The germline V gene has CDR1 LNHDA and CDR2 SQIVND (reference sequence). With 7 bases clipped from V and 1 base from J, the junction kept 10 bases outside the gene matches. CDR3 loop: CASIPSDRSSGANVLTF. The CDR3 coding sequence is TGTGCCAGTATACCCTCGGACAGGAGTTCTGGGGCCAACGTCCTGACTTTC. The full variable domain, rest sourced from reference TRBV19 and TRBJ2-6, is DGGITQSPKYLFRKEGQNVTLSCEQNLNHDAMYWYRQDPGQGLRLIYYSQIVNDFQKGDIAEGYSVSREKKESFPLTVTSAQKNPTAFYLCASIPSDRSSGANVLTFGAGSRLTVL.

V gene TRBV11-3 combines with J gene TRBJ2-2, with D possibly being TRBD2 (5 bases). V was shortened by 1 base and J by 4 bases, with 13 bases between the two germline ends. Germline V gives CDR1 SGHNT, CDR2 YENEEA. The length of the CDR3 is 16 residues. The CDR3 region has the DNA TGTGCCAGCAGCTTAGGGGTGGGAGCGGCCACCGGGGAGCTGTTTTTT. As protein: CASSLGVGAATGELFF.

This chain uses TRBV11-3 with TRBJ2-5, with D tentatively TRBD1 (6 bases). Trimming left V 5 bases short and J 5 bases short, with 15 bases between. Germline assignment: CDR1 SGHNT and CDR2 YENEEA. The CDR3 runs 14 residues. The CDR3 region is CASSPEGVRETQYF. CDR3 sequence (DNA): TGTGCCAGCAGCCCCGAGGGGGTGCGGGAGACCCAGTACTTC.

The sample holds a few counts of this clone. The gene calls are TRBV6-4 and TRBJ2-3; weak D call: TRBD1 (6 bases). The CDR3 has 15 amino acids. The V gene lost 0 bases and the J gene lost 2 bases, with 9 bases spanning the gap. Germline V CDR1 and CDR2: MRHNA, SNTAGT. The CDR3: CASSDSTGATDTQYF. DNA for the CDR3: TGTGCCAGCAGTGACTCGACAGGAGCCACAGATACGCAGTATTTT.

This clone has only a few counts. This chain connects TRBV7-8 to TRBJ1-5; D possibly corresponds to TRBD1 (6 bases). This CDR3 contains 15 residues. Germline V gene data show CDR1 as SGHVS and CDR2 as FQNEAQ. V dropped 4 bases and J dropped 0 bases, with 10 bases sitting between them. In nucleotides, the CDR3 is TGTGCCAGCAGCTCCCAGGACAGTAGCAATCAGCCCCAGCATTTT. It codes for CASSSQDSSNQPQHF.

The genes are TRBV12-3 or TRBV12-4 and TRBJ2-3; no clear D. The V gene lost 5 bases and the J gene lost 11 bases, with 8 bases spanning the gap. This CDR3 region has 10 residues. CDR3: CASSHRRQYF. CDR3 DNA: TGTGCCAGCAGTCACCGGAGGCAGTATTTT.

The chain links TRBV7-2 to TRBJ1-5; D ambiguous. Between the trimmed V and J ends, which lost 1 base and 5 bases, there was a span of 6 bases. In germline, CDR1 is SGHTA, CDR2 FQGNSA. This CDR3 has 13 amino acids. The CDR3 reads CASSLVQDQPQHF. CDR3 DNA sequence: TGTGCCAGCAGCTTAGTTCAGGATCAGCCCCAGCATTTT.

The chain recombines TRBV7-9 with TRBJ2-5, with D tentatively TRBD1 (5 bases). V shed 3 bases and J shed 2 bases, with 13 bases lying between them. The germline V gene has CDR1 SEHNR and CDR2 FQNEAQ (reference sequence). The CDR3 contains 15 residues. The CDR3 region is CASSLSRRGQETQYF. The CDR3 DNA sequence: TGTGCCAGCAGCTTGTCGAGAAGGGGACAAGAGACCCAGTACTTC.

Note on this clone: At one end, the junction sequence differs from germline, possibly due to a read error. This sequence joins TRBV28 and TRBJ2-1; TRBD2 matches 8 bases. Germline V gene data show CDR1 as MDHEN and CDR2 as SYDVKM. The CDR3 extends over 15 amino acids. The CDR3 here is CASSFSAGGYTEQFF. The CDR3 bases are TGTGCCAGCAGTTTTTCTGCGGGAGGATACACTGAGCAGTTCTTC.

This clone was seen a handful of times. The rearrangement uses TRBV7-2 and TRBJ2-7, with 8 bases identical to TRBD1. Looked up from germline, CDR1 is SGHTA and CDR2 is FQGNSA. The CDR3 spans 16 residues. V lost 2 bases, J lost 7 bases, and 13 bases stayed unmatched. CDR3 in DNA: TGTGCCAGCAGCTTATTATTGACAGGGGTAGGGGGAGAGCAGTACTTC. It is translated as CASSLLLTGVGGEQYF. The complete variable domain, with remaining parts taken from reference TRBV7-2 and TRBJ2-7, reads GAGVSQSPSNKVTEKGKDVELRCDPISGHTALYWYRQSLGQGLEFLIYFQGNSAPDKSGLPSDRFSAERTGGSVSTLTIQRTQQEDSAVYLCASSLLLTGVGGEQYFGPGTRLTVT.

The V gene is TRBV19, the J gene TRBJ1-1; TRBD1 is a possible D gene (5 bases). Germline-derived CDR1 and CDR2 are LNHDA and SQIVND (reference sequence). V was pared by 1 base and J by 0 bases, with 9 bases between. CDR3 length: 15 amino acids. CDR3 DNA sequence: TGTGCCAGTAGTATAGCGGGGGGAGTGAACACTGAAGCTTTCTTT. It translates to CASSIAGGVNTEAFF.

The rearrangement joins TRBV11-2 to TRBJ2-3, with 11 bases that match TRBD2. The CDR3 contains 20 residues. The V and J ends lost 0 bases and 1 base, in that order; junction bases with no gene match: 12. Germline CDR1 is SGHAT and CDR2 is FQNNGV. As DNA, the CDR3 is TGTGCCAGCAGCTTAGAAGGGCTAAGACTAGCGGGGTTCGGCACAGATACGCAGTATTTT. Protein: CASSLEGLRLAGFGTDTQYF.

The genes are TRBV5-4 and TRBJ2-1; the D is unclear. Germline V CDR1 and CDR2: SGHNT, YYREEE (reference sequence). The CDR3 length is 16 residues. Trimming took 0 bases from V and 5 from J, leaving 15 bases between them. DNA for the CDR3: TGTGCCAGCAGCTTGGTAGGCGGTACGATCCACAATGAGCAGTTCTTC. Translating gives CASSLVGGTIHNEQFF.

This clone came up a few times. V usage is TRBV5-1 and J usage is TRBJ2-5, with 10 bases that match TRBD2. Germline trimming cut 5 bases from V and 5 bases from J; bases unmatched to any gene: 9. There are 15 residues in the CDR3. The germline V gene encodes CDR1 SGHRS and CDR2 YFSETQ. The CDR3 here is CASSHSSGSRETQYF. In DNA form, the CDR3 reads TGCGCCAGCAGTCATTCTAGCGGGAGCCGGGAGACCCAGTACTTC.

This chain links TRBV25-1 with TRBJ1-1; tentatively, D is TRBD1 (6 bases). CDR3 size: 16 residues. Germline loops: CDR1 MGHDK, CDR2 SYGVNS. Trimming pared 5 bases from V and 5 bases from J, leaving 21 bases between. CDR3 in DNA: TGTGCCAGCAGTTCCCGCAGGGGTTCTGGAAGTACTGAAGCTTTCTTT. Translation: CASSSRRGSGSTEAFF. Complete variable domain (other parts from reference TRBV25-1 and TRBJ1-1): EADIYQTPRYLVIGTGKKITLECSQTMGHDKMYWYQQDPGMELHLIHYSYGVNSTEKGDLSSESTVSRIRTEHFPLTLESARPSHTSQYLCASSSRRGSGSTEAFFGQGTRLTVV.

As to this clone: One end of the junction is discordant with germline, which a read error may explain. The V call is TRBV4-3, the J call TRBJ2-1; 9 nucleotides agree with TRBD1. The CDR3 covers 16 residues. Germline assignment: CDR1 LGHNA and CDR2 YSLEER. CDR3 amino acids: CTSSQKIQGARDEQFF. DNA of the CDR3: TGCACCAGCAGCCAGAAGATACAGGGGGCTAGGGATGAGCAGTTCTTC.

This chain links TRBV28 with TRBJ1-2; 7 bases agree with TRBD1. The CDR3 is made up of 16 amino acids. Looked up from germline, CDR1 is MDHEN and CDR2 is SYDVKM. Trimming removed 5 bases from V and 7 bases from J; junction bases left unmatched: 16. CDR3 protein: CASSAQPGTETFGYTF. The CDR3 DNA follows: TGTGCCAGCAGTGCCCAACCCGGGACAGAGACTTTTGGCTACACCTTC.

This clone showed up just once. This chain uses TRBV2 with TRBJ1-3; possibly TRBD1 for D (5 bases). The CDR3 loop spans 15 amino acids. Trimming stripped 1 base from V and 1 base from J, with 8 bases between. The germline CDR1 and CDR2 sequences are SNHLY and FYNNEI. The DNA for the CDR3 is TGTGCCAGCAGTGAAGACAGGTCGTCTGGAAACACCATATATTTT. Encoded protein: CASSEDRSSGNTIYF.